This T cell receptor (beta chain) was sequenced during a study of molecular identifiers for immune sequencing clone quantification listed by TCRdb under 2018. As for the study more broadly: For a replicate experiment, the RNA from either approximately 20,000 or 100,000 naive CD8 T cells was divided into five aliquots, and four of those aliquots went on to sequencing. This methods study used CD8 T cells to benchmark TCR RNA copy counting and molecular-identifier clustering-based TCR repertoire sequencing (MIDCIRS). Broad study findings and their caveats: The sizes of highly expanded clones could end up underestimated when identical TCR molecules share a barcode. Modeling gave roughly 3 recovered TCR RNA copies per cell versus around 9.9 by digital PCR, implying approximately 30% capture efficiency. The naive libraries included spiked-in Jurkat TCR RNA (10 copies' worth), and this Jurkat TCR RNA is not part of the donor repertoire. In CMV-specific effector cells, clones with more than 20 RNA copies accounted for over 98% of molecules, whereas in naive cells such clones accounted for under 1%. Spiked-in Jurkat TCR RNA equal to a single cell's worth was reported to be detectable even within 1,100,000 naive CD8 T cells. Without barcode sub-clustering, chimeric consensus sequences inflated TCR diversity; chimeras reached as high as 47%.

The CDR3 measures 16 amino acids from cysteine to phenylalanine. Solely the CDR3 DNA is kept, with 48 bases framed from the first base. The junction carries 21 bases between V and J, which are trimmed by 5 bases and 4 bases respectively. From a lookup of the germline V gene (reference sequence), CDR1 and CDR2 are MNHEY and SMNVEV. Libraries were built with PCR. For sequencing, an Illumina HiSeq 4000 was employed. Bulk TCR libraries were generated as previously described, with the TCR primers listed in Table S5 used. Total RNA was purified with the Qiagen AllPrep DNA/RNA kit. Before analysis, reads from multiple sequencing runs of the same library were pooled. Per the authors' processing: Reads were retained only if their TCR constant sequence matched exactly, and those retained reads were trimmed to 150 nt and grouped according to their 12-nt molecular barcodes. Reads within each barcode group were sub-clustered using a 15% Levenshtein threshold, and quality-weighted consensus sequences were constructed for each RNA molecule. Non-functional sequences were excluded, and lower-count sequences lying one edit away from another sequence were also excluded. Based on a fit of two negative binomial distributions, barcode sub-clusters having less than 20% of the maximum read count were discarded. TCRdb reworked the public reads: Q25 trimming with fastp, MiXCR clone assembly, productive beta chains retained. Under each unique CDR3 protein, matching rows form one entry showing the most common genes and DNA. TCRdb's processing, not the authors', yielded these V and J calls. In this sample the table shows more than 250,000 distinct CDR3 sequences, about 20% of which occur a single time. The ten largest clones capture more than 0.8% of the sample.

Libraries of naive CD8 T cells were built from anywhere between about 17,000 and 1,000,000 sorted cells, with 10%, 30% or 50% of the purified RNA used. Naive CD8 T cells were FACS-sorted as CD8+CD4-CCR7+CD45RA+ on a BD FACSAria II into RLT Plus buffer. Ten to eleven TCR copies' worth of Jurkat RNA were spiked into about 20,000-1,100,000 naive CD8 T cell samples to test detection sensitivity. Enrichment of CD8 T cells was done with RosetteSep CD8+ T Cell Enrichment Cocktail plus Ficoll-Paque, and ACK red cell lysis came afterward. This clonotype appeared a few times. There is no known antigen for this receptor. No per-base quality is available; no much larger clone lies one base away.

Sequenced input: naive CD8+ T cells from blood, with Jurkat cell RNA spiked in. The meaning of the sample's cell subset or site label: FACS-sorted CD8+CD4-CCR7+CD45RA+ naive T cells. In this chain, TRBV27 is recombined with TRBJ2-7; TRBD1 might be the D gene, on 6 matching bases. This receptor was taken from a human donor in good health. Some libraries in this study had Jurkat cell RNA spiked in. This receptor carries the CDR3 CASSPGTVQGFYEQYF. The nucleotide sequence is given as TGTGCCAGCAGTCCAGGGACGGTACAGGGTTTTTACGAGCAGTACTTC.